A single sample is the source of the 10 T cell receptor beta chains below, sequenced in a study of blood T cell repertoires in COVID-19. Assay used: immunoSEQ multiplex PCR; TCRdb lists only in-frame clones, some missing. This table has under 200,000 clones, around 83% appearing once. Sequenced: peripheral blood. The receptors derive from a woman aged 40 to 50 with acute or convalescent COVID-19.

The chain has TRBV7-2 and TRBJ2-3; D is possibly TRBD2 (6 bases). Trimming removed 1 base at V and 11 bases at J, with 16 bases between. The CDR3 is made up of 14 amino acids. Germline V lookup: CDR1 SGHTA, CDR2 FQGNSA. The CDR3 is CASSLDAPPGGQYF. CDR3 in DNA: TGTGCCAGCAGCTTAGACGCTCCCCCCGGGGGGCAGTATTTT. Based on the CDR3 plus reference TRBV7-2 and TRBJ2-3, the full variable domain is GAGVSQSPSNKVTEKGKDVELRCDPISGHTALYWYRQSLGQGLEFLIYFQGNSAPDKSGLPSDRFSAERTGGSVSTLTIQRTQQEDSAVYLCASSLDAPPGGQYFGPGTRLTVL.

The chain joins TRBV5-6 to TRBJ2-7; D unresolved. V lost 2 bases and J lost 5, with 5 bases in between. In germline, CDR1 is SGHDT, CDR2 YYEEEE. The CDR3 extends over 11 amino acids. CDR3 sequence reads: CASSFNNEQYF. The CDR3 nucleotides read TGTGCCAGCAGCTTTAATAACGAGCAGTACTTC.

The chain employs TRBV29-1 and TRBJ2-7; D possibly corresponds to TRBD2 (6 bases). The V gene's germline CDR1 is SQVTM and CDR2 ANQGSEA. Trimming took off 4 bases at V and 0 bases at J, with 10 bases between the two ends. CDR3 size: 13 residues. CDR3 sequence (DNA): TGCAGCGTTGTAGGAGGGTTCTCCTACGAGCAGTACTTC. Translation: CSVVGGFSYEQYF.

The DNA of the CDR3 is TGTGCCAGCAGCTTAGTGGAGGGGTCTAACTATGGCTACACCTTC. Residues: CASSLVEGSNYGYTF. The gene calls are TRBV7-8 and TRBJ1-2; D is possibly TRBD1 (5 bases). The germline V and J ends were trimmed by 1 base and 0 bases, with 9 bases remaining between them. This CDR3 region has 15 residues. The germline V gene has CDR1 SGHVS and CDR2 FQNEAQ.

The rearrangement joins TRBV6-1 to TRBJ1-1; no clear D. The CDR3 spans 18 residues. Trimming took 0 bases from V and 3 from J, leaving 20 bases between them. Germline V gives CDR1 MNHNS, CDR2 SASEGT. CDR3 amino acids: CASSEALRGIRGDTEAFF. Here the CDR3 DNA reads TGTGCCAGCAGTGAAGCGCTTCGAGGGATTCGGGGAGACACTGAAGCTTTCTTT.

This clone was recorded a few times. This rearrangement joins TRBV7-9 to TRBJ1-6; D possibly corresponds to TRBD1 (6 bases). V lost 1 base and J 9 bases, leaving 19 bases between the germline ends. CDR3 length equals 17 residues. Germline V gene sequence: CDR1 SEHNR, CDR2 FQNEAQ (reference sequence). The CDR3 reads CASSLGGSGAPTSPLHF. CDR3 sequence (DNA): TGTGCCAGCAGCTTAGGAGGTTCAGGGGCCCCTACTTCACCCCTCCACTTT.

This clone was recorded a few times. This chain uses TRBV7-9 with TRBJ1-2; 9 bases map to TRBD1. CDR3 length: 13 amino acids. J lost 5 bases, V lost 5 bases, and 3 bases had no gene match. Germline values: CDR1 SEHNR, CDR2 FQNEAQ (reference sequence). The CDR3 region has the DNA TGTGCCAGCAGCCCGACAGGGGGGTATGGCTACACCTTC. It yields the protein CASSPTGGYGYTF.

This clone was counted between two and nine times. This chain links TRBV11-2 with TRBJ2-7; 7 nucleotides agree with TRBD1. The CDR3 has 14 residues. CDR1 and CDR2 (germline): SGHAT, FQNNGV. Trimming removed 3 bases from V and 5 bases from J; junction bases left unmatched: 7. Written as DNA, the CDR3 is TGTGCCAGCAGCTTCCGGGGACAGCTTGACGAGCAGTACTTC. It yields the protein CASSFRGQLDEQYF.

This rearrangement joins TRBV3-1 (or the pseudogene TRBV3-2) to TRBJ2-7; 10 positions agree with TRBD2. There are 16 residues in the CDR3. With V trimmed by 3 bases and J by 0 bases, 5 bases remained unmatched. Germline V gene data show CDR1 as LGHDT and CDR2 as YNNKEL (reference sequence). In DNA form, the CDR3 reads TGTGCCAGCAGCCAGTCAGCGGGGGGGCCCTCCTACGAGCAGTACTTC. Translated, it gives CASSQSAGGPSYEQYF.

This sequence joins TRBV5-5 and TRBJ2-5; 7 bases are a match to TRBD2. With V trimmed by 5 bases and J by 5 bases, 6 bases remained unmatched. CDR3 length equals 13 residues. Germline V gives CDR1 SGHKS, CDR2 YYEKEE (reference sequence). The CDR3 DNA reads TGTGCCAGCAGGCTGGGAGGGGAGGAGACCCAGTACTTC. This encodes CASRLGGEETQYF. Looking up the rest from reference TRBV5-5 and TRBJ2-5 gives the full variable domain: DAGVTQSPTHLIKTRGQQVTLRCSPISGHKSVSWYQQVLGQGPQFIFQYYEKEERGRGNFPDRFSARQFPNYSSELNVNALLLGDSALYLCASRLGGEETQYFGPGTRLLVL.